The 5 T cell receptor beta chains presented below share a single source sample, sequenced in a study of T-cell reconstitution after alpha-beta-depleted transplantation in children. Unique molecular identifiers were incorporated during preparation of the TCRbeta library. TCRdb reprocessed the PCR reads via MiXCR and lists one record per CDR3 protein. The repertoire consists of 440,000 or so distinct CDR3 sequences, with about a tenth occurring once and the leading ten covering over 4.5%. The sequencing here drew on PBMCs from the stem cell graft donor, taken from the stem cell graft. The source of these receptors is a human donor who donated a stem cell graft to a child with acute myeloid leukemia.

Only a few counts were recorded for this clonotype. The CDR3: CASSSVGTSVYNEQFF. CDR3 nucleotides: TGCGCCAGCAGCTCGGTCGGGACTAGCGTCTACAATGAGCAGTTCTTC. The chain has TRBV5-1 and TRBJ2-1, with 10 bases identical to TRBD2. Germline V gene data show CDR1 as SGHRS and CDR2 as YFSETQ. Unmatched junction bases numbered 6, after V lost 3 bases and J lost 3 bases. The CDR3 covers 16 residues.

This clonotype has ten or more counts. The CDR3 reads CASSPGQGAGGELFF. CDR3 nucleotide sequence: TGTGCCAGCAGCCCCGGACAGGGAGCAGGCGGGGAGCTGTTTTTT. The chain links TRBV7-9 to TRBJ2-2; 8 bases match TRBD1. Germline lookup yields CDR1 SEHNR and CDR2 FQNEAQ (reference sequence). CDR3 length equals 15 residues. J gave up 7 bases and V 5 bases, and 9 bases lay outside the gene matches.

This clonotype was picked up a small number of times. The chain employs TRBV7-9 and TRBJ1-1; no clear D. The CDR3 loop spans 13 amino acids. Trimming took off 2 bases at V and 4 bases at J, with 8 bases between the two ends. Per the germline V gene, CDR1 is SEHNR and CDR2 is FQNEAQ (reference sequence). The chain's CDR3 is CASSLFEGTEAFF. The CDR3 bases are TGTGCCAGCAGCTTATTCGAGGGCACTGAAGCTTTCTTT.

The chain combines TRBV19 with TRBJ2-1, with D hard to call. The germline V gene has CDR1 LNHDA and CDR2 SQIVND (reference sequence). V lost 6 bases and J 0 bases, leaving 9 bases between the germline ends. The CDR3 runs 14 residues. The CDR3 reads CASRRDVSYNEQFF. The CDR3 nucleotides read TGTGCCAGTAGGAGAGACGTCTCCTACAATGAGCAGTTCTTC.

This chain uses TRBV20-1 with TRBJ1-4; unclear D gene. Per the germline V gene, CDR1 is DFQATT and CDR2 is SNEGSKA (reference sequence). The CDR3 spans 12 residues. V lost 0 bases and J 10 bases, leaving 9 bases between the germline ends. The CDR3 spells CSARDFSAKLFF. For the CDR3, the DNA is TGCAGTGCTAGAGATTTTTCTGCAAAACTGTTTTTT.